Listed here are 27 T cell receptor beta chains from one sample, sequenced in a study of T cell repertoires in cytomegalovirus infection. For these receptors, no antigen is known. TCRdb passed the reads through MiXCR, listing each CDR3 protein once. Of about 740,000 distinct CDR3 sequences in the sample, about 30% were seen once. The sequencing used cultured PBMCs, collected from culture after CMV antigen stimulation. These receptors were obtained from a human donor in good health (CMV status not recorded). Some clones in this sample may be carry-over from other donors' samples.

In DNA, the CDR3 is TGTGCCAGCAGGACAAGATTGGACCTCTCTGGGGCCAACGTCCTGACTTTC. This sequence encodes CASRTRLDLSGANVLTF. The rearrangement links TRBV6-1 to TRBJ2-6, with D uncertain. V lost 6 bases, J lost 0 bases, and 15 bases lay in between. There are 17 residues in the CDR3. Germline V CDR1 and CDR2: MNHNS, SASEGT.

This clonotype has a handful of counts. CDR3 amino acids: CASSPYSGGLTDTQYF. The CDR3 DNA reads as TGTGCCAGCAGCCCCTATAGCGGGGGGCTCACAGATACGCAGTATTTT. The V gene is TRBV6-1, the J gene TRBJ2-3; TRBD2 agrees at 10 bases. The CDR3 totals 16 residues. Trimming took 6 bases from V and 2 from J; bases not matched to a gene: 8. Per the germline V gene, CDR1 is MNHNS and CDR2 is SASEGT.

This chain joins TRBV5-1 and TRBJ2-2; no firm D call. The germline CDR1 and CDR2 sequences are SGHRS and YFSETQ. The CDR3 has 15 amino acids. With 2 bases removed from V and 3 bases from J, the gap between germline ends came to 11 bases. CDR3 loop: CASSLGQVDTGELFF. Here the CDR3 DNA reads TGCGCCAGCAGCTTAGGGCAGGTGGACACCGGGGAGCTGTTTTTT.

The table lists this clonotype with many counts. The V gene is TRBV7-3, the J gene TRBJ2-1; either TRBD1 or TRBD2 may supply D (5 bases each). CDR1 and CDR2 (germline): SGHTA, FQGTGA. CDR3 length: 14 residues. V was pared by 5 bases and J by 6 bases, with 14 bases between. The CDR3 protein is CASSPGTQPNEQFF. CDR3 sequence (DNA): TGTGCCAGCAGCCCCGGGACGCAACCCAATGAGCAGTTCTTC.

The chain carries TRBV2 and TRBJ1-2, with 8 nucleotides matching TRBD1. The V and J ends lost 5 bases and 8 bases, in that order; junction bases with no gene match: 4. Germline-derived CDR1 and CDR2 are SNHLY and FYNNEI. The CDR3 totals 12 residues. CDR3 loop: CASSQGARGYTF. CDR3 nucleotide sequence: TGTGCCAGCAGTCAGGGGGCGAGAGGCTACACCTTC.

This clonotype was recorded at least ten times. The chain couples TRBV7-2 to TRBJ2-5; D perhaps matches TRBD2 (5 bases). The V gene lost 5 bases and the J gene lost 5 bases, with 15 bases spanning the gap. The CDR3 has 14 amino acids. The germline V gene encodes CDR1 SGHTA and CDR2 FQGNSA. The DNA of the CDR3 is TGTGCCAGCAGCCCCACTAGAGCGAGGGAGACCCAGTACTTC. It translates to CASSPTRARETQYF.

With regard to this clonotype: This may stem from a read error, because a much larger clone lies one nucleotide away. The chain couples TRBV7-2 to TRBJ2-7; TRBD2 matches 8 bases. The CDR3 has 20 amino acids. V trimming: 1 base; J trimming: 1 base; junction bases outside the gene matches: 18. Germline V gene data show CDR1 as SGHTA and CDR2 as FQGNSA. CDR3 amino acids: CASSLGPVGLVGGPSYEQYF. The CDR3, as DNA: TGTGCCAGCAGCTTAGGTCCAGTGGGACTAGTGGGAGGGCCGTCCTACGAGCAGTACTTC.

The sample holds a few counts of this clonotype. The chain links TRBV7-9 to TRBJ2-7; 7 bases are a match to TRBD1. Germline loops: CDR1 SEHNR, CDR2 FQNEAQ (reference sequence). The CDR3 sequence is 17 residues long. J lost 7 bases, V lost 5 bases, and 20 bases had no gene match. CDR3 DNA sequence: TGTGCCAGCAGCCTTGGCTTAGGTACGACAGGGCGGTATGAGCAGTACTTC. This codes for CASSLGLGTTGRYEQYF.

This clonotype was counted between two and nine times. The chain joins TRBV10-3 to TRBJ2-7; 7 bases are a match to TRBD1. Germline-derived CDR1 and CDR2 are ENHRY and SYGVKD. CDR3 length equals 14 residues. V was clipped by 10 bases and J by 4 bases; unmatched bases: 13. CDR3 sequence: CATKDGTVSYEQYF. Here the CDR3 DNA reads TGTGCCACCAAAGATGGGACAGTCTCTTACGAGCAGTACTTC.

The V and J genes are TRBV12-3 or TRBV12-4 and TRBJ2-5; 8 nucleotides align to TRBD1. CDR3 length equals 14 residues. Unmatched junction bases numbered 9, after V lost 7 bases and J lost 5 bases. The CDR3 protein is CASMNRDRRETQYF. The CDR3 region has the DNA TGTGCCAGCATGAACCGGGACAGGAGGGAGACCCAGTACTTC.

The gene calls are TRBV7-6 and TRBJ2-5; D is possibly TRBD1 (5 bases). V was clipped by 4 bases and J by 0 bases, with 12 bases between them. The germline CDR1 and CDR2 sequences are SGHVS and FNYEAQ. This CDR3 comprises 15 residues. DNA for the CDR3: TGTGCCAGCAGCTCAGGGTTCTCGTACCAAGAGACCCAGTACTTC. Amino acids: CASSSGFSYQETQYF.

In this sample, this clonotype turned up a few times. The chain carries TRBV19 and TRBJ1-6, with D maybe TRBD1 (5 bases). V shed 6 bases and J shed 9 bases, with 18 bases lying between them. CDR3 length: 15 amino acids. The germline V gene has CDR1 LNHDA and CDR2 SQIVND (reference sequence). CDR3 residues: CASSATQGGGSPLHF. The CDR3 nucleotides read TGTGCCAGTAGCGCGACGCAGGGAGGAGGTTCACCCCTCCACTTT.

This sequence joins TRBV2 and TRBJ2-7, with D unresolved. The CDR3 sequence is 11 residues long. Trimming stripped 3 bases from V and 11 bases from J, with 11 bases between. The germline V gene encodes CDR1 SNHLY and CDR2 FYNNEI. CDR3 nucleotide sequence: TGTGCCAGCAGTGAGAGCCCACCGGAGTACTTC. Protein sequence: CASSESPPEYF.

Ten or more counts support this clonotype. The chain's CDR3 is CASRPPGPSYNEQFF. The CDR3 DNA follows: TGTGCCAGCAGACCCCCGGGACCATCGTACAATGAGCAGTTCTTC. The genes are TRBV7-2 and TRBJ2-1; D is perhaps TRBD1 or TRBD2 (5 bases each). CDR3 length: 15 residues. V lost 6 bases and J lost 4, with 16 bases in between. Germline V gene data show CDR1 as SGHTA and CDR2 as FQGNSA.

Only a few counts were recorded for this clonotype. V usage is TRBV18 and J usage is TRBJ2-5; unclear D gene. Looked up from germline, CDR1 is KGHSH and CDR2 is LQKENI. The CDR3 covers 12 residues. Trimming took 0 bases from V and 4 from J, leaving 3 bases between them. The CDR3 is CASSPPTETQYF. The CDR3 DNA reads TGTGCCAGCTCACCACCTACAGAGACCCAGTACTTC.

The sample holds a few counts of this clonotype. This rearrangement joins TRBV6-1 to TRBJ2-1; 9 positions agree with TRBD2. CDR1 MNHNS and CDR2 SASEGT come from the germline V gene. The CDR3 has 15 amino acids. V gave up 5 bases and J gave up 9 bases; unmatched junction bases: 11. The CDR3 DNA sequence: TGTGCCAGCAGTTTGAATAGCGGGAGTTCTAGTGAGCAGTTCTTC. It translates to CASSLNSGSSSEQFF.

The chain joins TRBV4-1 to TRBJ2-1; possibly TRBD1 or TRBD2 for D (5 bases each). Germline CDR1 is MGHRA and CDR2 is YSYEKL. The CDR3 has 14 residues. Trimming removed 4 bases from V and 13 bases from J, with 20 bases in between. The CDR3 bases are TGCGCCAGCAGCCCCAGAAGGAGCGGTCAGGGTCAGTTCTTC. Translation gives CASSPRRSGQGQFF.

The chain links TRBV11-2 to TRBJ2-7, with D tentatively TRBD1 or TRBD2 (9 bases each). This CDR3 is 15 amino acids long. V shed 6 bases and J shed 6 bases, with 21 bases lying between them. Germline V lookup: CDR1 SGHAT, CDR2 FQNNGV. CDR3 nucleotide sequence: TGTGCCAGCAGACGTACAGGGGGCGGGGGGGGCGAGCAGTACTTC. It specifies CASRRTGGGGGEQYF.

The chain uses TRBV14 and TRBJ1-6; D unclear. The V gene's germline CDR1 is SGHDN and CDR2 FVKESK. V was cut by 4 bases and J by 8 bases, with 12 bases left in between. CDR3 length: 14 amino acids. As DNA, the CDR3 is TGTGCCAGCAGCCCTCTCGGGAGAGATTCACCCCTCCACTTT. Its protein is CASSPLGRDSPLHF.

This clonotype has just a few counts. The rearrangement links TRBV12-3 or TRBV12-4 to TRBJ1-2; D gene unclear. The V end lost 4 bases, the J end lost 8 bases, and 17 bases lay between the germline ends. The CDR3 is 14 residues long. The CDR3 bases are TGTGCCAGCAGTTGGGGTGGAGGGTGGCGCGGCTACACCTTC. It encodes CASSWGGGWRGYTF.

The chain is built from TRBV20-1 and TRBJ1-4, with D uncertain. This CDR3 region has 13 residues. Germline V CDR1 and CDR2: DFQATT, SNEGSKA (reference sequence). The V end was cut by 3 bases, the J end by 7 bases, with 12 bases between. The CDR3 nucleotides are TGCAGTGCTAGTGCAGGAGAGACTGAAAAACTGTTTTTT. It encodes CSASAGETEKLFF.

A few counts support this clonotype. J is TRBJ1-5 and V is TRBV7-2, with D perhaps matching TRBD1 (5 bases). The length of the CDR3 is 14 residues. Trimming removed 4 bases at V and 6 bases at J, with 13 bases between. The germline V gene has CDR1 SGHTA and CDR2 FQGNSA. For the CDR3, the DNA is TGTGCCAGCAGCTCCGCCGGGACCACTCAGCCCCAGCATTTT. Its translation is CASSSAGTTQPQHF.

The chain has TRBV7-6 and TRBJ2-1; the D gene is possibly TRBD2 (6 bases). Trimming removed 0 bases from V and 7 bases from J, with 10 bases in between. There are 14 residues in the CDR3. CDR1 is SGHVS and CDR2 is FNYEAQ in the germline V gene. CDR3 residues: CASSLAGGRNEQFF. CDR3 in DNA: TGTGCCAGCAGCTTAGCGGGAGGACGTAATGAGCAGTTCTTC.

The table lists this clonotype with a few counts. The chain is built from TRBV9 and TRBJ2-3; no definite D call. CDR1 and CDR2 from the germline V gene are SGDLS and YYNGEE. V was cut by 0 bases and J by 6 bases, with 5 bases left in between. This CDR3 has 12 amino acids. The CDR3 coding sequence is TGTGCCAGCAGCGTAGACCGGGATACGCAGTATTTT. As protein: CASSVDRDTQYF.

V gene TRBV7-9 combines with J gene TRBJ2-7; unclear D gene. Germline V gene data show CDR1 as SEHNR and CDR2 as FQNEAQ (reference sequence). This CDR3 is built from 12 residues. Trimming shortened V by 8 bases and J by 2 bases, and 10 bases separated the two germline ends. This CDR3 is CASATQTYEQYF. In nucleotides, the CDR3 is TGTGCCAGCGCTACACAAACCTACGAGCAGTACTTC.

This clonotype was detected a few times. The rearrangement joins TRBV2 to TRBJ2-3, with D hard to call. Trimming took off 8 bases at V and 1 base at J, with 10 bases between the two ends. The CDR3 length is 13 residues. In germline, CDR1 is SNHLY, CDR2 FYNNEI. The CDR3 here is CASVPGGTDTQYF. DNA for the CDR3: TGTGCCAGCGTACCGGGTGGCACAGATACGCAGTATTTT.

The rearrangement joins TRBV29-1 to TRBJ2-5, with 8 bases lining up with TRBD2. CDR1 is SQVTM, CDR2 ANQGSEA, per germline. This CDR3 is built from 20 residues. V shed 4 bases, J shed 2 bases, and the junction held 24 bases outside the gene matches. The CDR3 DNA is TGCAGCGTTGGAAAGAGGGGGACGGGCGGGGGGATTTACCTACAAGAGACCCAGTACTTC. This codes for CSVGKRGTGGGIYLQETQYF.